This TCR beta chain was sequenced during a study of STAT5B mutations in CD4+ large granular lymphocyte leukemia. Study-level results: Without putative leukemic clones, patient CD4-sorted repertoires remained more clonal than healthy CD4+ repertoires.

Germline V CDR1 and CDR2: LNHDA, SQIVND (reference sequence). The CDR3 consists of 14 residues. V lost 3 bases and J lost 8, with 11 bases in between. This clone was observed a handful of times. Its antigen is not identified. Assay: immunoSEQ multiplex PCR; the TCRdb copy retains only in-frame clones and omits some. This sample has tens of thousands of clones; about 86% occur once, and the top ten carry less than 0.4%. The receptor was derived from a human donor in good health. Input material: CD4+ T cells from blood buffy coats. This rearrangement joins TRBV19 to TRBJ1-6; maybe TRBD1 (5 bases). CDR3 amino acids: CASSIGGVDSPLHF. In DNA form, the CDR3 reads TGTGCCAGTAGTATTGGAGGGGTAGATTCACCCCTCCACTTT.